Below, one TCR beta chain is given with its context. The CDR3 runs 13 residues. Germline CDR1 reads SGHVS; CDR2 reads FQNEAQ. Trimming took 3 bases from V and 8 from J, leaving 11 bases between them. Preparing the TCRbeta library involved the use of unique molecular identifiers. TCRdb recomputed calls from the PCR reads with MiXCR, one row per CDR3 protein. Of some 390,000 distinct CDR3 sequences listed, about 20% are singletons. This record comes from a study of T-cell reconstitution after alpha-beta-depleted transplantation in children. Sequencing used PBMCs from the stem cell graft donor, obtained from the stem cell graft. The chain links TRBV7-8 to TRBJ2-4; D gene uncertain. This clonotype was sampled from a human donor who donated a stem cell graft to a child with acute myeloid leukemia. The CDR3 DNA reads TGTGCCAGCAGCTTTACTGGGTACGACATTCAGTACTTC. Translating it yields CASSFTGYDIQYF. The full variable domain, completed using reference TRBV7-8 and TRBJ2-4, is GAGVSQSPRYKVAKRGQDVALRCDPISGHVSLFWYQQALGQGPEFLTYFQNEAQLDKSGLPSDRFFAERPEGSVSTLKIQRTQQEDSAVYLCASSFTGYDIQYFGAGTRLSVL.